A selection of T cell receptor beta chains follows, all from one sample in a study of blood T cell repertoires in COVID-19. Assay: immunoSEQ multiplex PCR; the TCRdb copy retains only in-frame clones and omits some. Altogether about 230,000 clones are present, approximately 90% being singletons, with the ten largest covering about a tenth. What was sequenced was PBMCs or T cells enriched from blood (not recorded which). The receptors come from a young man who had recovered from COVID-19. Each CDR3 is given with its conserved first and last residue. The order of the fields is D gene, V gene, clone size, J gene, CDR3 DNA, CDR3 protein. D genes are given only for firm matches. Expanded clones get a size class; other rows say once, few or many, or leave the size out.

D gene: -; V gene: TRBV5-1; clone size: -; J gene: TRBJ1-1; CDR3 DNA: TGCGCCAGCAGCTTGCCTGATCGGGGCACTGAAGCTTTCTTT; CDR3 protein: CASSLPDRGTEAFF
D gene: TRBD2; V gene: TRBV5-1; clone size: -; J gene: TRBJ2-1; CDR3 DNA: TGCGCCAGCAGCTTGATGTCGGGGGGTTACAATGAGCAGTTCTTC; CDR3 protein: CASSLMSGGYNEQFF
D gene: -; V gene: TRBV14; clone size: -; J gene: TRBJ1-6; CDR3 DNA: TGTGCCAGCAGCCAAGGTGGAGGGTCCTATAATTCACCCCTCCACTTT; CDR3 protein: CASSQGGGSYNSPLHF
D gene: -; V gene: TRBV5-6; clone size: once; J gene: TRBJ1-3; CDR3 DNA: TGTGCCAGCAGCACCGACAATTACTCTGGAAACACCATATATTTT; CDR3 protein: CASSTDNYSGNTIYF
D gene: TRBD1; V gene: TRBV5-1; clone size: -; J gene: TRBJ1-2; CDR3 DNA: TGCGCCAGCAGCTTGCGTGGGACAGGGAACTATGGCTACACCTTC; CDR3 protein: CASSLRGTGNYGYTF
D gene: -; V gene: TRBV10-2; clone size: -; J gene: TRBJ2-6; CDR3 DNA: TGCGCCAGCTTAAGTCAACAACGGGCCAACGTCCTGACTTTC; CDR3 protein: CASLSQQRANVLTF
D gene: TRBD1; V gene: TRBV5-5; clone size: -; J gene: TRBJ1-5; CDR3 DNA: TGTGCCAGCAGCCGGGGGACAGATGTCTTAAGGCCCCAGCATTTT; CDR3 protein: CASSRGTDVLRPQHF
D gene: -; V gene: TRBV5-1; clone size: -; J gene: TRBJ1-1; CDR3 DNA: TGCGCCAGCAGCTCGTTGGGGCCAGGGGAAACTGAAGCTTTCTTT; CDR3 protein: CASSSLGPGETEAFF
D gene: TRBD1; V gene: TRBV11-2; clone size: -; J gene: TRBJ2-2; CDR3 DNA: TGTGCCAGCAGCTTTGGCACAGGGGTACGGACCGGGGAGCTGTTTTTT; CDR3 protein: CASSFGTGVRTGELFF
D gene: TRBD1; V gene: TRBV2; clone size: -; J gene: TRBJ1-6; CDR3 DNA: TGTGCCAGCTGCGGACAGGTACCACCCCTCCACTTT; CDR3 protein: CASCGQVPPLHF